The 15 T cell receptor beta chains below were found in one sample sequenced in a study of CD8 T cells in Susac syndrome. A quantity of about 0.45 to 1 ug RNA underwent reverse transcription using random hexamers. TCRdb called the immunoSEQ multiplex PCR reads again in MiXCR, with one record for every CDR3 protein. The repertoire holds a few hundred thousand distinct CDR3 sequences, just under 95% seen once, with 0.082% in the top ten. Sequences were obtained from CD4+ T cells from PBMCs. Every receptor here comes from a human donor with multiple sclerosis.

The chain uses TRBV5-1 and TRBJ2-3; weak D call: TRBD2 (5 bases). CDR1 and CDR2 (germline): SGHRS, YFSETQ. CDR3 length: 14 amino acids. Trimming left V 4 bases short and J 4 bases short, with 13 bases between. In DNA, the CDR3 is TGCGCCAGCAGCGGACTTTTCCCGCCAGATACGCAGTATTTT. As protein: CASSGLFPPDTQYF.

This clonotype was seen just once. This CDR3 is CASSTGLIGYTF. The CDR3 DNA sequence: TGTGCCAGTAGTACCGGTCTAATTGGCTACACCTTC. The chain links TRBV19 to TRBJ1-2; D unresolved. The CDR3 has 12 residues. From germline, CDR1 is LNHDA and CDR2 SQIVND (reference sequence). The V and J ends lost 4 bases and 7 bases respectively, with 10 bases between them.

The chain links TRBV5-1 to TRBJ2-1, with D possibly being TRBD1 (5 bases). CDR3 length equals 13 residues. V dropped 5 bases and J dropped 8 bases, with 14 bases sitting between them. Per the germline V gene, CDR1 is SGHRS and CDR2 is YFSETQ. In nucleotides, the CDR3 is TGCGCCAGCAGGGAAGGGGCAGGCCATGAGCAGTTCTTC. It is translated as CASREGAGHEQFF.

V gene TRBV3-1 combines with J gene TRBJ1-2, with 8 bases identical to TRBD1. The CDR3 spans 15 residues. Germline V gene lookup returns CDR1 LGHDT and CDR2 YNNKEL (reference sequence). The V gene end was trimmed by 1 base and the J gene end by 3 bases; junction bases not matched to a gene: 4. The CDR3 region is CASSQVSGGDYGYTF. CDR3 DNA sequence: TGTGCCAGCAGCCAAGTCTCAGGGGGCGACTATGGCTACACCTTC.

The gene calls are TRBV27 and TRBJ1-2, with 7 bases that match TRBD1. The V segment lost 4 bases and the J segment 5 bases; nucleotides outside the gene matches: 7. This CDR3 has 14 amino acids. Germline values: CDR1 MNHEY, CDR2 SMNVEV (reference sequence). The CDR3 region has the DNA TGTGCCAGCAGTTGGGCACAGGGGAGGTATGGCTACACCTTC. As protein: CASSWAQGRYGYTF.

This chain links TRBV25-1 with TRBJ2-7; D gene ambiguous. Between the trimmed V and J ends, which lost 4 bases and 3 bases, there was a span of 7 bases. This CDR3 contains 12 residues. CDR1 is MGHDK, CDR2 SYGVNS, per germline. DNA of the CDR3: TGTGCCAGCAGTGGCTACAGCTACGAGCAGTACTTC. Translating gives CASSGYSYEQYF.

The chain joins TRBV6-1 to TRBJ2-3; D may be TRBD2 (7 bases). This CDR3 is built from 11 residues. The ends were cut back, 9 bases at V and 11 bases at J, with 15 bases in the middle. Germline V gene sequence: CDR1 MNHNS, CDR2 SASEGT. The CDR3 DNA is TGTGCCAGTGAAGGGGGAGGGATGCAGTATTTT. As protein: CASEGGGMQYF.

Worth noting for this clonotype: The junction and the germline gene differ at one end; a read error may be behind it. The CDR3 DNA sequence: TGCAGTGCTGGAGAGAGCCACCGGGGGAGAGAGACCCAGTACTTC. It translates to CSAGESHRGRETQYF. The gene calls are TRBV20-1 and TRBJ2-5; TRBD2 might be the D (6 bases). Germline loops: CDR1 DFQATT, CDR2 SNEGSKA (reference sequence). The CDR3 is 15 residues long.

The rearrangement joins TRBV20-1 to TRBJ2-5; D call uncertain. CDR3 size: 10 residues. Trimming stripped 5 bases from V and 6 bases from J, with 7 bases between. CDR1 is DFQATT, CDR2 SNEGSKA, per germline (reference sequence). For the CDR3, the DNA is TGCAGTGCTCCCCTACAGACCCAGTACTTC. Its translation: CSAPLQTQYF.

The chain uses TRBV7-2 and TRBJ2-3; 7 nucleotides line up with TRBD2. The CDR3 has 13 amino acids. Germline CDR1 is SGHTA and CDR2 is FQGNSA. V shed 7 bases and J 3 bases; nucleotides not matched to a gene: 4. The CDR3 region has the DNA TGTGCCAGCACACTAGCGTATACAGATACGCAGTATTTT. This translates into CASTLAYTDTQYF.

The CDR3 region has the DNA TGTGCCAGCAGCGTAGACCTTCTAGGGACGTCGAGAGGCTACACCTTC. Amino acids: CASSVDLLGTSRGYTF. This chain joins TRBV9 and TRBJ1-2, with a weak D call TRBD1 (5 bases). The V gene lost 0 bases and the J gene lost 8 bases, with 20 bases spanning the gap. The length of the CDR3 is 16 residues. Germline loops: CDR1 SGDLS, CDR2 YYNGEE. The complete variable domain, with remaining parts taken from reference TRBV9 and TRBJ1-2, reads DSGVTQTPKHLITATGQRVTLRCSPRSGDLSVYWYQQSLDQGLQFLIQYYNGEERAKGNILERFSAQQFPDLHSELNLSSLELGDSALYFCASSVDLLGTSRGYTFGSGTRLTVV.

The chain recombines TRBV9 with TRBJ2-1; D is possibly TRBD2 (6 bases). V was cut by 0 bases and J by 10 bases, with 11 bases left in between. The germline CDR1 and CDR2 sequences are SGDLS and YYNGEE. CDR3 size: 13 residues. The CDR3: CASSVAGEGEQFF. In DNA form, the CDR3 reads TGTGCCAGCAGCGTAGCGGGGGAAGGGGAGCAGTTCTTC.

The chain uses TRBV12-3 or TRBV12-4 and TRBJ1-1; 9 bases are a match to TRBD1. V lost 3 bases, J lost 10 bases, and 9 bases stayed unmatched. The CDR3 is 14 residues long. The CDR3 sequence: CASSFTLEDRGAFF. CDR3 DNA sequence: TGTGCCAGCAGTTTTACCCTCGAGGACAGGGGAGCTTTCTTT.

This chain joins TRBV7-9 and TRBJ2-7, with 10 bases that match TRBD1. Germline V gene data show CDR1 as SEHNR and CDR2 as FQNEAQ (reference sequence). The length of the CDR3 is 13 residues. V was pared by 4 bases and J by 6 bases, with 3 bases of the junction left unmatched. The CDR3 region has the DNA TGTGCCAGCAGCTCCGGACAGGGGGGCGAGCAGTACTTC. Translated: CASSSGQGGEQYF. The complete variable domain, with remaining parts taken from reference TRBV7-9 and TRBJ2-7, reads DTGVSQNPRHKITKRGQNVTFRCDPISEHNRLYWYRQTLGQGPEFLTYFQNEAQLEKSRLLSDRFSAERPKGSFSTLEIQRTEQGDSAMYLCASSSGQGGEQYFGPGTRLTVT.

This clonotype occurred once. The chain couples TRBV5-1 to TRBJ2-7; TRBD1 matches 7 bases. V gave up 4 bases and J gave up 3 bases; unmatched junction bases: 10. The CDR3 runs 15 residues. Germline assignment: CDR1 SGHRS and CDR2 YFSETQ. CDR3 amino acids: CASSENSGQNYEQYF. DNA for the CDR3: TGCGCCAGCAGCGAAAATTCGGGACAGAACTACGAGCAGTACTTC.